This T cell receptor (beta chain) appears in the sequencing data of a study of shared clonotypes between healthy human individuals. V lost 4 bases to trimming and J lost 4 bases; unmatched junction nucleotides: 8. This CDR3 spans 16 amino acids. Germline loops: CDR1 MGHRA, CDR2 YSYEKL. The donors, healthy adults who were HIV-negative, had experienced no recent acute infections or vaccinations. Method: immunoSEQ multiplex PCR; TCRdb's copy keeps in-frame clones and lacks some. This sample has about 2.5 million clones, with around 92% found just once. V and J are TRBV4-1 and TRBJ2-5; 11 bases are shared with TRBD2. This sequence originates from a man between 18 and 35 years old in good health. Some clones in this sample may be carry-over from other donors' samples. Sequenced material: naive CD4+ T cells from PBMCs. The subset was: CD45RA+ positively selected. Here the CDR3 DNA reads TGCGCCAGCAGCCGCCCCCTAGCGGGAGGAGGAGAGACCCAGTACTTC. The encoded protein is CASSRPLAGGGETQYF.